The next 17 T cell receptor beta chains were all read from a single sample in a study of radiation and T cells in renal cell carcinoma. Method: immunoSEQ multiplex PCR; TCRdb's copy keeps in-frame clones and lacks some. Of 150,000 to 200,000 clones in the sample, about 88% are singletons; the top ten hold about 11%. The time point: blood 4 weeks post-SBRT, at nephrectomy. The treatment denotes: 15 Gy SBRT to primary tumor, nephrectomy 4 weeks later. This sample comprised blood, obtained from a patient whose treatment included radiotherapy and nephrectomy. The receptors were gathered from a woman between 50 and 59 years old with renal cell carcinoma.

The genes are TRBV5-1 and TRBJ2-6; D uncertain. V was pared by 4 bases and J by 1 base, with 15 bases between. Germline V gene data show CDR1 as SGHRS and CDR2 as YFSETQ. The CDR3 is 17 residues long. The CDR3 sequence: CASSPGVLLSGANVLTF. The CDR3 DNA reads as TGCGCCAGCAGCCCCGGAGTCCTGCTGTCTGGGGCCAACGTCCTGACTTTC.

DNA for the CDR3: TGTGCCAGCAGCCTGGAAGCGGGGGGTTACAATGAGCAGTTCTTC. Residues: CASSLEAGGYNEQFF. The V and J genes are TRBV9 and TRBJ2-1; 9 bases are a match to TRBD2. The V and J ends lost 4 bases and 4 bases, in that order; junction bases with no gene match: 6. This CDR3 has 15 residues. In germline, CDR1 is SGDLS, CDR2 YYNGEE.

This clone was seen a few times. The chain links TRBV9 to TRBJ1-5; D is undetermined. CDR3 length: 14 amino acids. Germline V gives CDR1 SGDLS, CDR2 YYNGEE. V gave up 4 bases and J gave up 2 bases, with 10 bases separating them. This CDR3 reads CASSPSFGNQPQHF. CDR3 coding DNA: TGTGCCAGCAGCCCTAGTTTCGGCAATCAGCCCCAGCATTTT. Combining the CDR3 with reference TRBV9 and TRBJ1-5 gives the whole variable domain DSGVTQTPKHLITATGQRVTLRCSPRSGDLSVYWYQQSLDQGLQFLIQYYNGEERAKGNILERFSAQQFPDLHSELNLSSLELGDSALYFCASSPSFGNQPQHFGDGTRLSIL.

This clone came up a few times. The CDR3 nucleotides are TGCGCCAGCAGCTTGTCCTCCCAATACAATGAGCAGTTCTTC. Its protein product is CASSLSSQYNEQFF. The J gene is TRBJ2-1, the V gene TRBV5-1; D is ambiguous. The CDR3 spans 14 residues. V lost 1 base to trimming and J lost 4 bases, with 9 bases between them. Germline CDR1 is SGHRS and CDR2 is YFSETQ.

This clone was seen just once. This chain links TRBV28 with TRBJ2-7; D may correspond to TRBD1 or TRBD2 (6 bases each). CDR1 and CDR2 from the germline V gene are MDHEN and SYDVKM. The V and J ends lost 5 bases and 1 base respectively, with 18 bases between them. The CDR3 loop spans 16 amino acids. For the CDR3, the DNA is TGTGCCAGCAGTCCACTAGGAGGGGGGCGTTCCTACGAGCAGTACTTC. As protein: CASSPLGGGRSYEQYF. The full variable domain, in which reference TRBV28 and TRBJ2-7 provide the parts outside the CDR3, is DVKVTQSSRYLVKRTGEKVFLECVQDMDHENMFWYRQDPGLGLRLIYFSYDVKMKEKGDIPEGYSVSREKKERFSLILESASTNQTSMYLCASSPLGGGRSYEQYFGPGTRLTVT.

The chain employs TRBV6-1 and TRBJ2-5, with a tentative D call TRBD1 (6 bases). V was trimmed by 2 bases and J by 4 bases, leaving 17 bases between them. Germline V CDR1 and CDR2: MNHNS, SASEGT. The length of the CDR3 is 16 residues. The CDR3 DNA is TGTGCCAGCAGTGAATATAAAACGGACAGAGGAGAGACCCAGTACTTC. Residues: CASSEYKTDRGETQYF.

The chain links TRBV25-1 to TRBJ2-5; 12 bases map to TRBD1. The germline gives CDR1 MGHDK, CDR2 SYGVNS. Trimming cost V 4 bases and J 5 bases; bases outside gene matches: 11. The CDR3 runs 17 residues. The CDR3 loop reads CASSAGQGALQGETQYF. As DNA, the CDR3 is TGTGCCAGCAGTGCGGGACAGGGGGCCCTTCAGGGGGAGACCCAGTACTTC.

The CDR3 bases are TGTGCCAGCAGTGGACGGACAGGGTATGGGACCCAGTACTTC. As protein: CASSGRTGYGTQYF. The V gene is TRBV2, the J gene TRBJ2-5; 8 nucleotides line up with TRBD1. The germline V gene has CDR1 SNHLY and CDR2 FYNNEI. With 4 bases clipped from V and 7 bases from J, the junction kept 8 bases outside the gene matches. The CDR3 runs 14 residues.

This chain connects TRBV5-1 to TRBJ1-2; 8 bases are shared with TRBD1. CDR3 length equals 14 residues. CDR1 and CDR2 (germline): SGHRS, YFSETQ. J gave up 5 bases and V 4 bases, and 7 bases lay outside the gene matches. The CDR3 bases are TGCGCCAGCAGCACTGGACAGGGCCTATATGGCTACACCTTC. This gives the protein CASSTGQGLYGYTF.

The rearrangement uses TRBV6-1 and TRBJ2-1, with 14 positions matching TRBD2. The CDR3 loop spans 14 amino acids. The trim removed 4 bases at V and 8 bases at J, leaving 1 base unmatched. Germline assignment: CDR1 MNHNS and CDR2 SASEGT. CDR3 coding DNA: TGTGCCAGCAGTGCGACTAGCGGGGGGGATGAGCAGTTCTTC. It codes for CASSATSGGDEQFF.

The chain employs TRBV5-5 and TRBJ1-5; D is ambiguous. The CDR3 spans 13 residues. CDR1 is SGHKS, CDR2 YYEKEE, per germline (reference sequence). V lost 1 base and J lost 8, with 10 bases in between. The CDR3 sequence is CASSLSRSKPQHF. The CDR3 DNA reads TGTGCCAGCAGCTTGAGCAGATCTAAGCCCCAGCATTTT.

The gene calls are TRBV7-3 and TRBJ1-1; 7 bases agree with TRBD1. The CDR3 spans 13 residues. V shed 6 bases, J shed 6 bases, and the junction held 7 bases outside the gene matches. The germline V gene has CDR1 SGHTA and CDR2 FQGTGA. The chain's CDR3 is CASSSAGTAEAFF. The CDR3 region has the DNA TGTGCCAGCAGTTCGGCCGGGACAGCTGAAGCTTTCTTT.

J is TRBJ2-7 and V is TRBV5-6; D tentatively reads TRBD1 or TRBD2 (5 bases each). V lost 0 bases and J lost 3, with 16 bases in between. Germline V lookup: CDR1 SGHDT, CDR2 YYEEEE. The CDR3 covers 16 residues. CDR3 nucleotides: TGTGCCAGCAGCTTGGCCGGGACCCCAGTGGGCTACGAGCAGTACTTC. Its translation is CASSLAGTPVGYEQYF. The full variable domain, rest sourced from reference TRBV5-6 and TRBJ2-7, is DAGVTQSPTHLIKTRGQQVTLRCSPKSGHDTVSWYQQALGQGPQFIFQYYEEEERQRGNFPDRFSGHQFPNYSSELNVNALLLGDSALYLCASSLAGTPVGYEQYFGPGTRLTVT.

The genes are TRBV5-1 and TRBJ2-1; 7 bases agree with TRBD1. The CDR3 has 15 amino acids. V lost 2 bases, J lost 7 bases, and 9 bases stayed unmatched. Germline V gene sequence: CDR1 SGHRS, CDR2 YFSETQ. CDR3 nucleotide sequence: TGCGCCAGCAGCTTACGACAGGGAGTAGAAAATGAGCAGTTCTTC. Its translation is CASSLRQGVENEQFF. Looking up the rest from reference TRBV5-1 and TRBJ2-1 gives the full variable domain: KAGVTQTPRYLIKTRGQQVTLSCSPISGHRSVSWYQQTPGQGLQFLFEYFSETQRNKGNFPGRFSGRQFSNSRSEMNVSTLELGDSALYLCASSLRQGVENEQFFGPGTRLTVL.

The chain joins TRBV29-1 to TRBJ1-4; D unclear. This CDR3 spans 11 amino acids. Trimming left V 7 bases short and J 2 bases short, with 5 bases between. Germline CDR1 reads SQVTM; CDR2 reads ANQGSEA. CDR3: CSGRTNEKLFF. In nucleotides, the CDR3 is TGCAGCGGCCGCACTAATGAAAAACTGTTTTTT.

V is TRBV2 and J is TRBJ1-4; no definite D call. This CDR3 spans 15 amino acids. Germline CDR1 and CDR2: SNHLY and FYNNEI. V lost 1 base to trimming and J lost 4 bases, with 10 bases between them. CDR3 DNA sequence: TGTGCCAGCAGTGAAGAGGGAGGAGTTAATGAAAAACTGTTTTTT. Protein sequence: CASSEEGGVNEKLFF.

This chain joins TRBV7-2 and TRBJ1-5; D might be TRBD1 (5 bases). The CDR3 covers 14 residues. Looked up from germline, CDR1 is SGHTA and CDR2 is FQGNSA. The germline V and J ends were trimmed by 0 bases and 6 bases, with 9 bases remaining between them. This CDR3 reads CASSLAGVSQPQHF. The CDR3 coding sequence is TGTGCCAGCAGCTTAGCAGGGGTGAGTCAGCCCCAGCATTTT.